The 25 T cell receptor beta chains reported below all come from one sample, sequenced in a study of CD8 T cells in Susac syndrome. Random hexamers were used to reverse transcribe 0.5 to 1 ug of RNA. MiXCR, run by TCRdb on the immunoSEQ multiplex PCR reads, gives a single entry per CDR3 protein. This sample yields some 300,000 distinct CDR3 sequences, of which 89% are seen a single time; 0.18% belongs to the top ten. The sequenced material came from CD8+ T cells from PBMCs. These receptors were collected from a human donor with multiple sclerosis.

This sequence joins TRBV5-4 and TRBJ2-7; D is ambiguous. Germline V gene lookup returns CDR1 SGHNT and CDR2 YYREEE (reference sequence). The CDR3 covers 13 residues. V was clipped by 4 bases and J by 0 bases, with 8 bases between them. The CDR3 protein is CASSPAYSYEQYF. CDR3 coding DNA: TGTGCCAGCAGCCCGGCTTACTCCTACGAGCAGTACTTC.

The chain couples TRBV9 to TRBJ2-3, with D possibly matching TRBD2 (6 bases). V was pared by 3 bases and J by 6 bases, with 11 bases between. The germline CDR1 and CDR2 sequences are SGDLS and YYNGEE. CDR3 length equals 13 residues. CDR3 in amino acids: CASSAHRGDTQYF. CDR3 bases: TGTGCCAGCAGCGCCCATCGGGGGGATACGCAGTATTTT. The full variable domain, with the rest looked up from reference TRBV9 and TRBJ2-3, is DSGVTQTPKHLITATGQRVTLRCSPRSGDLSVYWYQQSLDQGLQFLIQYYNGEERAKGNILERFSAQQFPDLHSELNLSSLELGDSALYFCASSAHRGDTQYFGPGTRLTVL.

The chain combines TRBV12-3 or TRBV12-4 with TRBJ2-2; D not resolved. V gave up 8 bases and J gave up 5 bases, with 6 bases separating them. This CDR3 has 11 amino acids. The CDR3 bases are TGTGCCAGCCTCCGTACCGGGGAGCTGTTTTTT. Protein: CASLRTGELFF.

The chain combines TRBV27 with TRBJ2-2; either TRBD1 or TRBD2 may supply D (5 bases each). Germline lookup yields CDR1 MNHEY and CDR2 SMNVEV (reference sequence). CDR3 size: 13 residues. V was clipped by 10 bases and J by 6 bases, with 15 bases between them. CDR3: CATGPLLAGELFF. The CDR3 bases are TGTGCCACGGGACCCCTTTTGGCCGGGGAGCTGTTTTTT.

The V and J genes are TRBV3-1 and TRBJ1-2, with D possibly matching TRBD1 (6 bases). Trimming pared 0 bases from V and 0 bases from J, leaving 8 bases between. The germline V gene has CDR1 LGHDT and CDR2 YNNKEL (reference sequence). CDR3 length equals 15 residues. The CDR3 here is CASSQEPGANYGYTF. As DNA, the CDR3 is TGTGCCAGCAGCCAAGAACCAGGGGCTAACTATGGCTACACCTTC.

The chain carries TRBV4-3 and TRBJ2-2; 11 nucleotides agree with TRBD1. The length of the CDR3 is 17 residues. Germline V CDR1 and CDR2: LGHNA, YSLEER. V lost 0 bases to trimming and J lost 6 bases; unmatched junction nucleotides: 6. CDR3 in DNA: TGCGCCAGCAGCCAAGATATTGGGGGACAGGGGGCCGGGGAGCTGTTTTTT. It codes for CASSQDIGGQGAGELFF.

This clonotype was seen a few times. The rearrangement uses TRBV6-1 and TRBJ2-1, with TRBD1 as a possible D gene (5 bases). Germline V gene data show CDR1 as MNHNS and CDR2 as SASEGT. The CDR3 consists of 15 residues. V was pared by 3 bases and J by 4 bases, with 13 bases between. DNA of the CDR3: TGTGCCAGCAGTGATCGGCTAGGGGAATACAATGAGCAGTTCTTC. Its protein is CASSDRLGEYNEQFF.

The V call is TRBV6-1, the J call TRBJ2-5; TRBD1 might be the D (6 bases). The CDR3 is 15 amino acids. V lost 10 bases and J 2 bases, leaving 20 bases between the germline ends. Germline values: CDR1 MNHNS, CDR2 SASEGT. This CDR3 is CAIHPGTLGQETQYF. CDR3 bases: TGTGCCATCCATCCCGGGACATTGGGGCAAGAGACCCAGTACTTC.

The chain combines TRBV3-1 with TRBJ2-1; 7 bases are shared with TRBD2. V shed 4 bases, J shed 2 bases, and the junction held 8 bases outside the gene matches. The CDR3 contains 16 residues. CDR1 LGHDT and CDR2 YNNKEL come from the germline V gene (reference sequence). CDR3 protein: CASSRPGGAPYNEQFF. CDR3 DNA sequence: TGTGCCAGCAGCCGGCCGGGGGGAGCCCCCTACAATGAGCAGTTCTTC.

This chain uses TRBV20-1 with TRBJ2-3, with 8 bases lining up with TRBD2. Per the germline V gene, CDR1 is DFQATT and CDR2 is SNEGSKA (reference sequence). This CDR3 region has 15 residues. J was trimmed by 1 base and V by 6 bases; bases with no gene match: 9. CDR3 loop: CSAQGLGFGTDTQYF. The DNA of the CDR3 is TGCAGTGCCCAGGGACTAGGTTTTGGCACAGATACGCAGTATTTT.

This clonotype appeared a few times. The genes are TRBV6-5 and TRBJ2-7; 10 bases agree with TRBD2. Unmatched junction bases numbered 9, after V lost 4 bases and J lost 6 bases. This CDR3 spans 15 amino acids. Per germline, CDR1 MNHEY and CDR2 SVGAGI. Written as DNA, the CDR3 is TGTGCCAGCAGTTCCCTAGCGGGAGAATTGATCGAGCAGTACTTC. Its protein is CASSSLAGELIEQYF.

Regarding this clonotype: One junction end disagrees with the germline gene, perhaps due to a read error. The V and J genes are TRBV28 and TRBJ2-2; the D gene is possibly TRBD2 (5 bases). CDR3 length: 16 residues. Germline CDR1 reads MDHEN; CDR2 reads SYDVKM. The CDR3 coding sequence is TGTGCCAGCAGTCCTGAGATGGACTTAAACACCGGGGAGCTGTCTTTT. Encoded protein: CASSPEMDLNTGELSF.

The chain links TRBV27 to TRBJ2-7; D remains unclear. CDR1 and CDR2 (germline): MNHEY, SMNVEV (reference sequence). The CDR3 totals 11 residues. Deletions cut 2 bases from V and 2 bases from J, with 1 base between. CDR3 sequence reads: CASSLPYEQYF. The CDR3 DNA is TGTGCCAGCAGTTTACCCTACGAGCAGTACTTC.

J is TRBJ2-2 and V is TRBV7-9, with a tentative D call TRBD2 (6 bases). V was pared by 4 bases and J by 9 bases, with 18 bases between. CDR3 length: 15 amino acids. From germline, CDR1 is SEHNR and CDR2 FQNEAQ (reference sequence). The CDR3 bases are TGTGCCAGCAGCTCTACCCCGGGAGCCCACCGGGAGCTGTTTTTT. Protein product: CASSSTPGAHRELFF.

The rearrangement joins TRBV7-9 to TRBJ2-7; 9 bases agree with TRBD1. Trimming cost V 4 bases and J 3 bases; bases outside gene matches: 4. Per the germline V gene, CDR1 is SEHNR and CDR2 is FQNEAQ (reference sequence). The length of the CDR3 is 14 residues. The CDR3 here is CASSSRTGDYEQYF. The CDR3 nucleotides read TGTGCCAGCAGCTCCCGGACAGGGGACTACGAGCAGTACTTC.

CDR3 protein: CASSMETTTYFYNEQFF. CDR3 DNA sequence: TGTGCCAGCAGTATGGAGACTACCACATACTTCTACAATGAGCAGTTCTTC. The rearrangement links TRBV6-2 or TRBV6-3 to TRBJ2-1; D perhaps matches TRBD2 (5 bases). Between the trimmed V and J ends, which lost 5 bases and 3 bases, there was a span of 20 bases. CDR3 length: 17 residues. CDR1 and CDR2 from the germline V gene are MNHEY and SVGEGT.

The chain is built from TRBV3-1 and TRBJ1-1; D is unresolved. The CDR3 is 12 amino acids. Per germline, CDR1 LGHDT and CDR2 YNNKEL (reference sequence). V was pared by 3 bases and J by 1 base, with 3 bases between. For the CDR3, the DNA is TGTGCCAGCAGCCACCGGAACACTGAAGCTTTCTTT. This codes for CASSHRNTEAFF.

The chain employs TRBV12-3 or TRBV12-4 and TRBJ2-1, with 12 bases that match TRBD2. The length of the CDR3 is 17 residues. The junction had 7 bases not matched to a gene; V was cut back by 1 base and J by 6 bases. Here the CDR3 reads CASSLDRTSGDANEQFF. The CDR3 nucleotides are TGTGCCAGCAGTTTAGACAGGACTAGCGGGGATGCCAATGAGCAGTTCTTC.

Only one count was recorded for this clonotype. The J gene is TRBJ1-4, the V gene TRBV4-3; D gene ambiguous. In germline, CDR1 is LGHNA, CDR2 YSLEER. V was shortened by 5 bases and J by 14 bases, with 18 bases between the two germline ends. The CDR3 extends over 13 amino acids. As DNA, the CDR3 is TGCGCCAGCAGCTCCGGGCCCCCGTCTGAGCTGTTTTTT. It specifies CASSSGPPSELFF.

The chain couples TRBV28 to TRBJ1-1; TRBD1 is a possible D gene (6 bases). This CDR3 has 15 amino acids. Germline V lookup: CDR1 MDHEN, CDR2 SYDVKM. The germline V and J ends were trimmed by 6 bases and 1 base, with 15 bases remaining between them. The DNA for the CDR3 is TGTGCCAGCAGCCCCACAGGGACTTCGAACACTGAAGCTTTCTTT. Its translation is CASSPTGTSNTEAFF.

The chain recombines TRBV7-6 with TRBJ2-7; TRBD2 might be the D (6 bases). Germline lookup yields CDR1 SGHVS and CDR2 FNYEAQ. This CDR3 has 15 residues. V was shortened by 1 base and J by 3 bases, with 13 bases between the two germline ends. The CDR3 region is CASSLGGSGNYEQYF. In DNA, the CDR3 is TGTGCCAGCAGCTTAGGTGGTAGCGGAAACTACGAGCAGTACTTC. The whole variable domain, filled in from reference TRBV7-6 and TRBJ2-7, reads GAGVSQSPRYKVTKRGQDVALRCDPISGHVSLYWYRQALGQGPEFLTYFNYEAQQDKSGLPNDRFSAERPEGSISTLTIQRTEQRDSAMYRCASSLGGSGNYEQYFGPGTRLTVT.

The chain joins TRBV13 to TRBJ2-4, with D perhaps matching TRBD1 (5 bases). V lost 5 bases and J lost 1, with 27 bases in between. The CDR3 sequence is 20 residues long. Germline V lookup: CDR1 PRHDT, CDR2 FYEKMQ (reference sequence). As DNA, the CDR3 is TGTGCCAGCAGCCCCTCCAGGGATGAGGCAATCTCTAGGGCCAAAAACATTCAGTACTTC. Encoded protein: CASSPSRDEAISRAKNIQYF.

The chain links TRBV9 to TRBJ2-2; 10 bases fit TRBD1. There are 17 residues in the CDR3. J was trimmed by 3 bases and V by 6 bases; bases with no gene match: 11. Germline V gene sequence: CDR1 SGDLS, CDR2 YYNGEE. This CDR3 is CASTHPRDRGYTGELFF. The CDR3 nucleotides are TGTGCCAGCACTCATCCTAGGGACAGGGGATACACCGGGGAGCTGTTTTTT.

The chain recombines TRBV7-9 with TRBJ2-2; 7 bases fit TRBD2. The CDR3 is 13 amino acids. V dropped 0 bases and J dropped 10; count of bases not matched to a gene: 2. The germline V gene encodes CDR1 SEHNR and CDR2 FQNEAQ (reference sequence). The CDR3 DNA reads TGTGCCAGCAGCTTAGCGGGAGGGCCGGAGCTGTTTTTT. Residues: CASSLAGGPELFF.

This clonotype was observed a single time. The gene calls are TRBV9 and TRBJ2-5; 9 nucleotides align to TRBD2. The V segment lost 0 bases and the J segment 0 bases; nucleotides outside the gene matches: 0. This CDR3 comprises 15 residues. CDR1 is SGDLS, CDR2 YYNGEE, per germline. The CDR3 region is CASSVGGRDQETQYF. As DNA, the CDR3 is TGTGCCAGCAGCGTAGGCGGGAGGGACCAAGAGACCCAGTACTTC.